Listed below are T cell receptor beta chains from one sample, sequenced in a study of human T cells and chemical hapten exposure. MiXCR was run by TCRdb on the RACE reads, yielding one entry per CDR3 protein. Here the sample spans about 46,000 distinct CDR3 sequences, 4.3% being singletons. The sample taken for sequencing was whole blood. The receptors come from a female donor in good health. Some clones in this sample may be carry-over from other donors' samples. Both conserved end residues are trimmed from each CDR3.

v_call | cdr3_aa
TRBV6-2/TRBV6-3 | ASRRGSRGEQF
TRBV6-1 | ASSEVGGGSYEQY
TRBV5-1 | ASSVGQNYEQY
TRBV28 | ASSGRPLGYEQY
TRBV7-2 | ASIQVRATDTQY
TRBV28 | ASSLTQGEAF
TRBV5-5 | ASSLPDRGFREKLF
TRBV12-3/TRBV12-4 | ASSGQGAGGYT
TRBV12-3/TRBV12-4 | ASSFSDYT
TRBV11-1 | ASSLVGGTGKRGEAF
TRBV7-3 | ASSPFPGGSGYT
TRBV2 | ASSDPGTSTDTQY
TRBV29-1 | SVAGTLTVEQY
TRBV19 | ASINRYEGQYYGYT
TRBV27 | ASSLRGRGIPTDTQY
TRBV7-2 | ASSPRGVGDTDTQY
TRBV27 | ASSLRQGLNQPQH
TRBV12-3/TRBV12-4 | ATWNSPLH
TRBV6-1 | ASRERARGQF
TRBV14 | ASSQPATGTDTQY
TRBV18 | ASSPPGLTAETQY
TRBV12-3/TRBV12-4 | ASSRDRGGDEQF
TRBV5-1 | ASSLEYFRARPYEQY
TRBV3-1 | ASSPPGLGYT
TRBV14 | ASSQVQALNSPLH
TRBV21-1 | ASRRTGRSTDTQY
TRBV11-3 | ASRNFTTGSHGYT
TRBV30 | AWGRTRPNNSPLH